This entry concerns a single TCR beta chain. Antigen unknown. This sample was included in a study of long-term antiretroviral therapy in people with HIV. Findings of the study overall: For ART adherence, viral resistance and therapy changes, no data were available. Regardless of time point, clones expanded before ART dominated the repertoire. The range of CDR3 lengths in HIV repertoires proved narrower than that found in controls.

It was version v3.0 of the immunoSEQ assay that was run at survey level. Clones were sequenced by immunoSEQ multiplex PCR, and TCRdb holds only the in-frame ones, with some missing. The repertoire consists of around 26,000 clones, with 76% occurring once and the leading ten covering around 5%. This CDR3 spans 15 amino acids. J lost 7 bases, V lost 4 bases, and 10 bases had no gene match. The V gene's germline CDR1 is MGHRA and CDR2 YSYEKL. The V and J genes are TRBV4-1 and TRBJ2-1; TRBD1 matches 7 bases. The sequence was collected from a middle-aged woman with HIV. Sample: unsorted PBMCs, taken 0.5 years after starting antiretroviral therapy. This CDR3 is CASSPYDRAGNEQFF. The CDR3 DNA follows: TGCGCCAGCAGCCCATACGACAGGGCTGGGAATGAGCAGTTCTTC.